Sequencing of this T cell receptor beta chain was carried out in a study of T cell responses to AZD1222 COVID-19 vaccine. Produced via immunoSEQ multiplex PCR; TCRdb's table is partial and in-frame only. The repertoire holds 250,000 to 300,000 clones, with around 92% as singletons. From germline, CDR1 is KGHDR and CDR2 SFDVKD. V shed 4 bases and J 4 bases; nucleotides not matched to a gene: 2. The CDR3 is 13 amino acids. This rearrangement joins TRBV24-1 to TRBJ1-2, with 7 bases that match TRBD1. This clonotype was sampled from an adult who received the AZD1222 COVID-19 vaccine. Sequenced here: peripheral blood, sampled 28 days after the second AZD1222 dose. The CDR3 region is CATSETGRYGYTF. The CDR3 coding sequence is TGTGCCACCAGTGAGACAGGGCGCTATGGCTACACCTTC.